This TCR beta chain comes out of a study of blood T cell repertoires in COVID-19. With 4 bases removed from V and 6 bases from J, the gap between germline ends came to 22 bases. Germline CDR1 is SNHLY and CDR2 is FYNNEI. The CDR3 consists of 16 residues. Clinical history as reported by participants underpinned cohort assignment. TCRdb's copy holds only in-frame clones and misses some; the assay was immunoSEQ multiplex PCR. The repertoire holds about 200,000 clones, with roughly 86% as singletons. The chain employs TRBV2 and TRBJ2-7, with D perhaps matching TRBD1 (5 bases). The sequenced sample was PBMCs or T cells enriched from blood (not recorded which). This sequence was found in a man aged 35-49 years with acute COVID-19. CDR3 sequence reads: CASSVAFQGLRAEQYF. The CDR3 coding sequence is TGTGCCAGCAGTGTTGCTTTTCAGGGTTTAAGGGCCGAGCAGTACTTC. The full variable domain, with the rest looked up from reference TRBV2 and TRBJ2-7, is EPEVTQTPSHQVTQMGQEVILRCVPISNHLYFYWYRQILGQKVEFLVSFYNNEISEKSEIFDDQFSVERPDGSNFTLKIRSTKLEDSAMYFCASSVAFQGLRAEQYFGPGTRLTVT.